Following are 27 T cell receptor beta chains from one sample sequenced in a study of blood T cell repertoires in COVID-19. The table came from immunoSEQ multiplex PCR; TCRdb's copy has only in-frame clones and leaves some out. The sample holds some 200,000 clones, roughly four fifths seen once. Sequenced material: peripheral blood. These receptors came from a woman aged 55-69 years with acute or convalescent COVID-19.

The genes are TRBV5-4 and TRBJ1-1, with a tentative D call TRBD1 (5 bases). Germline V gives CDR1 SGHNT, CDR2 YYREEE (reference sequence). This CDR3 region has 14 residues. V was cut by 4 bases and J by 2 bases, with 12 bases left in between. CDR3 in amino acids: CASSHGGANTEAFF. As DNA, the CDR3 is TGTGCCAGCAGCCACGGGGGTGCAAACACTGAAGCTTTCTTT.

The chain recombines TRBV5-1 with TRBJ2-4, with 7 nucleotides matching TRBD2. This CDR3 region has 16 residues. Germline loops: CDR1 SGHRS, CDR2 YFSETQ. J gave up 0 bases and V 4 bases, and 7 bases lay outside the gene matches. CDR3 nucleotide sequence: TGCGCCAGCAGCGGCGGGACTACCCTAGCCAAAAACATTCAGTACTTC. It is translated as CASSGGTTLAKNIQYF.

The genes are TRBV15 and TRBJ2-1; 10 positions match TRBD2. V trimming: 3 bases; J trimming: 4 bases; junction bases outside the gene matches: 6. Germline V gives CDR1 LNHNV, CDR2 YYDKDF (reference sequence). The CDR3 runs 16 residues. The CDR3 region is CATSSFSGGTYNEQFF. The CDR3 region has the DNA TGTGCCACCAGCAGTTTTAGCGGGGGGACATACAATGAGCAGTTCTTC.

V gene TRBV5-1 combines with J gene TRBJ1-5; possibly TRBD1 for D (5 bases). Trimming cost V 4 bases and J 0 bases, with 11 bases left between them. This CDR3 has 15 residues. Germline V CDR1 and CDR2: SGHRS, YFSETQ. The CDR3 loop reads CASSPGGGSNQPQHF. The CDR3 bases are TGCGCCAGCAGCCCCGGGGGAGGTAGCAATCAGCCCCAGCATTTT.

This chain joins TRBV7-9 and TRBJ1-1; D unclear. Between the trimmed V and J ends, which lost 1 base and 7 bases, there was a span of 4 bases. CDR3 length equals 11 residues. The germline V gene has CDR1 SEHNR and CDR2 FQNEAQ (reference sequence). CDR3 amino acids: CASSLVNEAFF. CDR3 nucleotide sequence: TGTGCCAGCAGCTTAGTCAATGAAGCTTTCTTT.

The rearrangement joins TRBV28 to TRBJ2-5; perhaps TRBD1 as D (6 bases). V lost 7 bases to trimming and J lost 4 bases, with 13 bases between them. Germline lookup yields CDR1 MDHEN and CDR2 SYDVKM. CDR3 size: 13 residues. For the CDR3, the DNA is TGTGCCAGCAAAGGGGGTTGGGGAGAGACCCAGTACTTC. It is translated as CASKGGWGETQYF.

This chain links TRBV3-1 (or the pseudogene TRBV3-2) with TRBJ1-1; D is unresolved. V lost 1 base and J lost 6, with 6 bases in between. CDR1 and CDR2 (germline): LGHDT, YNNKEL (reference sequence). This CDR3 spans 12 amino acids. The CDR3 region has the DNA TGTGCCAGCAGCCAAGTAGTCTCTGAAGCTTTCTTT. Translation gives CASSQVVSEAFF.

The V and J genes are TRBV21-1 and TRBJ2-2; TRBD2 was called by the table and not checked on the DNA. TRBV21-1 is a documented pseudogene. The CDR3 contains 17 residues. CDR3 protein: CASSKCLHFQLPGELFF. The CDR3 DNA reads as TGTGCCAGCAGCAAATGTCTCCATTTTCAACTCCCCGGGGAGCTGTTTTTT.

This chain uses TRBV12-3 or TRBV12-4 with TRBJ2-7; 7 bases line up with TRBD1. The CDR3 is 13 amino acids. V shed 5 bases and J 3 bases; nucleotides not matched to a gene: 4. The DNA of the CDR3 is TGTGCCAGCAGTCGGGACAGCTACTACGAGCAGTACTTC. Amino acid sequence: CASSRDSYYEQYF.

The rearrangement joins TRBV5-8 to TRBJ1-4; no clear D. The V gene's germline CDR1 is SGHTS and CDR2 YDEGEE. Trimming shortened V by 4 bases and J by 4 bases, and 17 bases separated the two germline ends. The CDR3 spans 16 residues. The chain's CDR3 is CASSPVGKRDNEKLFF. CDR3 DNA: TGTGCCAGCAGCCCGGTAGGGAAGAGGGATAATGAAAAACTGTTTTTT.

CDR3 sequence (DNA): TGTGCCTGGAGTATTTACAGGGGTAGCGAGCAGTACTTC. It translates to CAWSIYRGSEQYF. V usage is TRBV30 and J usage is TRBJ2-7; 7 bases agree with TRBD1. Germline loops: CDR1 GTSNPN, CDR2 SVGIG (reference sequence). The CDR3 contains 13 residues. The junction had 7 bases not matched to a gene; V was cut back by 2 bases and J by 6 bases.

The chain is built from TRBV28 and TRBJ2-2, with D possibly being TRBD1 (5 bases). The germline V gene has CDR1 MDHEN and CDR2 SYDVKM. Trimming cost V 5 bases and J 4 bases, with 11 bases left between them. This CDR3 spans 14 amino acids. The CDR3 sequence: CASSEDILTGELFF. CDR3 in DNA: TGTGCCAGCAGTGAGGACATCCTCACCGGGGAGCTGTTTTTT. Complete variable domain (other parts from reference TRBV28 and TRBJ2-2): DVKVTQSSRYLVKRTGEKVFLECVQDMDHENMFWYRQDPGLGLRLIYFSYDVKMKEKGDIPEGYSVSREKKERFSLILESASTNQTSMYLCASSEDILTGELFFGEGSRLTVL.

The chain couples TRBV20-1 to TRBJ2-5; D is possibly TRBD2 (6 bases). Germline V gene data show CDR1 as DFQATT and CDR2 as SNEGSKA (reference sequence). V lost 6 bases and J lost 5, with 10 bases in between. The CDR3 covers 11 residues. The CDR3 DNA reads TGCAGTGCAACCGCGGGGGAGACCCAGTACTTC. It encodes CSATAGETQYF.

This clone has a single count. The gene calls are TRBV23-1 and TRBJ2-2; D is uncertain. TRBV23-1 falls under the ORF class, with uncertain function. This CDR3 spans 16 amino acids. The V end was cut by 2 bases, the J end by 2 bases, with 12 bases between. The CDR3 coding sequence is TGCGCCAGCAGTCAACGCTGCACAGTCAACACCGGGGAGCTGTTTTTT. Its translation is CASSQRCTVNTGELFF.

The chain couples TRBV9 to TRBJ2-2, with 7 bases identical to TRBD1. The CDR3 is 14 residues long. CDR1 is SGDLS and CDR2 is YYNGEE in the germline V gene. The V gene end was trimmed by 3 bases and the J gene end by 3 bases; junction bases not matched to a gene: 2. The CDR3 DNA reads TGTGCCAGCAGCGCGAGGGGGCACACCGGGGAGCTGTTTTTT. This sequence encodes CASSARGHTGELFF.

The J gene is TRBJ1-2, the V gene TRBV24-1; D is uncertain. Germline V gene sequence: CDR1 KGHDR, CDR2 SFDVKD. CDR3 length equals 11 residues. Trimming shortened V by 8 bases and J by 7 bases, and 10 bases separated the two germline ends. The DNA for the CDR3 is TGTGCCACCATGGGAGGGAGTGGCTACACCTTC. It translates to CATMGGSGYTF.

This sequence joins TRBV19 and TRBJ1-1; D is perhaps TRBD1 (6 bases). CDR3 length: 15 residues. The V end lost 1 base, the J end lost 6 bases, and 15 bases lay between the germline ends. The germline gives CDR1 LNHDA, CDR2 SQIVND (reference sequence). This CDR3 is CASSIGPARGAEAFF. The CDR3 DNA sequence: TGTGCCAGTAGTATAGGGCCGGCCAGGGGCGCTGAAGCTTTCTTT.

The CDR3: CASRTGTVYGYTF. The CDR3 DNA is TGTGCCAGCAGGACCGGGACAGTCTATGGCTACACCTTC. The rearrangement uses TRBV6-5 and TRBJ1-2; 7 bases are a match to TRBD1. The CDR3 has 13 amino acids. Germline trimming cut 6 bases from V and 4 bases from J; bases unmatched to any gene: 5. Germline loops: CDR1 MNHEY, CDR2 SVGAGI.

This clone has more than one count but fewer than ten. This rearrangement joins TRBV11-1 to TRBJ2-1; D remains unclear. CDR3 size: 12 residues. Germline V gene data show CDR1 as SGHAT and CDR2 as FQDESV (reference sequence). The V and J ends lost 4 bases and 6 bases respectively, with 7 bases between them. The CDR3: CASSSVVNEQFF. DNA of the CDR3: TGTGCCAGCAGCTCGGTAGTCAATGAGCAGTTCTTC.

The chain joins TRBV19 to TRBJ1-1; D ambiguous. The V and J ends lost 3 bases and 10 bases respectively, with 12 bases between them. CDR1 is LNHDA and CDR2 is SQIVND in the germline V gene (reference sequence). CDR3 size: 12 residues. CDR3 amino acids: CASSMRQMGAFF. CDR3 sequence (DNA): TGTGCCAGTAGTATGAGGCAGATGGGAGCTTTCTTT.

The V and J genes are TRBV5-4 and TRBJ1-2; TRBD1 matches at 9 bases. J gave up 4 bases and V 3 bases, and 7 bases lay outside the gene matches. The germline V gene has CDR1 SGHNT and CDR2 YYREEE (reference sequence). This CDR3 spans 15 amino acids. DNA for the CDR3: TGTGCCAGCAGCTCACCTCCGGGACAGGGCTATGGCTACACCTTC. It codes for CASSSPPGQGYGYTF.

The rearrangement joins TRBV4-1 to TRBJ1-2; tentative D call: TRBD1 (6 bases). V lost 1 base and J 4 bases, leaving 16 bases between the germline ends. Germline lookup yields CDR1 MGHRA and CDR2 YSYEKL. The CDR3 covers 16 residues. The CDR3 loop is CASSQVLGHASYGYTF. CDR3 DNA sequence: TGCGCCAGCAGCCAAGTCCTGGGACACGCGAGCTATGGCTACACCTTC.

The chain is built from TRBV5-1 and TRBJ1-2, with 8 nucleotides matching TRBD1. Trimming at V came to 0 bases and at J to 3 bases, leaving 4 bases not matched to a gene. The CDR3 is 15 amino acids. Per germline, CDR1 SGHRS and CDR2 YFSETQ. CDR3 sequence: CASSLGHRGDYGYTF. The CDR3, as DNA: TGCGCCAGCAGCTTGGGCCACAGGGGGGACTATGGCTACACCTTC.

This clone was seen only once. The chain carries TRBV3-1 (or the pseudogene TRBV3-2) and TRBJ2-7, with 13 bases matching TRBD2. With 4 bases clipped from V and 6 bases from J, the junction kept 6 bases outside the gene matches. Germline CDR1 reads LGHDT; CDR2 reads YNNKEL (reference sequence). The CDR3 runs to 15 residues. The CDR3 sequence is CASSPRLAGGLEQYF. Here the CDR3 DNA reads TGTGCCAGCAGCCCCAGACTAGCGGGGGGTCTCGAGCAGTACTTC.

This chain links TRBV25-1 with TRBJ1-2; 9 nucleotides line up with TRBD1. Germline V gene sequence: CDR1 MGHDK, CDR2 SYGVNS. The CDR3 covers 14 residues. With V trimmed by 8 bases and J by 8 bases, 12 bases remained unmatched. In DNA form, the CDR3 reads TGTGCCAGCGTAGACCGAGGGACAGGGAACGGCTACACCTTC. Protein sequence: CASVDRGTGNGYTF.

The chain couples TRBV5-6 to TRBJ2-7; TRBD2 matches at 9 bases. Germline CDR1 SGHDT, CDR2 YYEEEE. The CDR3 consists of 14 residues. Germline trimming cut 5 bases from V and 6 bases from J; bases unmatched to any gene: 9. CDR3 sequence reads: CASSGGGAPREQYF. For the CDR3, the DNA is TGTGCCAGCAGTGGCGGGGGGGCCCCACGCGAGCAGTACTTC.

V is TRBV12-3 or TRBV12-4 and J is TRBJ1-2; TRBD1 might be the D (6 bases). This CDR3 is built from 13 residues. V shed 2 bases and J shed 4 bases, with 8 bases lying between them. CDR3 sequence reads: CASSLRTVYGYTF. CDR3 nucleotide sequence: TGTGCCAGCAGTTTAAGGACAGTCTATGGCTACACCTTC.